A single sample is the source of the 21 T cell receptor beta chains below, sequenced in a study of control samples from healthy donors and cancer patients. TCRdb's table, derived via immunoSEQ multiplex PCR, lists solely in-frame clones and lacks some. The repertoire holds fewer than 500,000 clones, roughly 90% seen once, with about 6.3% in the top ten. Sequencing was performed on PBMCs. All receptors derive from a man aged 35 to 55 with head and neck cancer.

The rearrangement joins TRBV12-3 or TRBV12-4 to TRBJ2-5; D remains ambiguous. The CDR3 contains 13 residues. Trimming removed 5 bases from V and 0 bases from J, with 7 bases in between. The DNA of the CDR3 is TGTGCCAGCAGTCAACTGGACCAAGAGACCCAGTACTTC. Translated, it gives CASSQLDQETQYF.

The chain couples TRBV29-1 to TRBJ1-1, with 7 bases identical to TRBD1. This CDR3 region has 11 residues. CDR1 and CDR2 (germline): SQVTM, ANQGSEA. The V segment lost 8 bases and the J segment 4 bases; nucleotides outside the gene matches: 4. Here the CDR3 reads CSTGTATEAFF. The DNA of the CDR3 is TGCAGCACTGGGACAGCCACTGAAGCTTTCTTT. The complete variable domain, with remaining parts taken from reference TRBV29-1 and TRBJ1-1, reads SAVISQKPSRDICQRGTSLTIQCQVDSQVTMMFWYRQQPGQSLTLIATANQGSEATYESGFVIDKFPISRPNLTFSTLTVSNMSPEDSSIYLCSTGTATEAFFGQGTRLTVV.

The chain has TRBV7-2 and TRBJ2-5, with TRBD1 as a possible D gene (6 bases). The V gene lost 5 bases and the J gene lost 2 bases, with 9 bases spanning the gap. The CDR3 is made up of 13 amino acids. Germline V gene sequence: CDR1 SGHTA, CDR2 FQGNSA. As DNA, the CDR3 is TGTGCCAGCAGCCGGGACATTCAAGAGACCCAGTACTTC. Translating gives CASSRDIQETQYF.

V usage is TRBV5-8 and J usage is TRBJ2-3, with D perhaps TRBD1 (5 bases). The CDR3 length is 14 residues. Trimming took 4 bases from V and 2 from J, leaving 11 bases between them. Germline loops: CDR1 SGHTS, CDR2 YDEGEE. The CDR3 DNA is TGTGCCAGCAGCACACGACAGCCCACAGATACGCAGTATTTT. Translating gives CASSTRQPTDTQYF.

The V call is TRBV14, the J call TRBJ2-3; no clear D. The V end was cut by 4 bases, the J end by 4 bases, with 6 bases between. The CDR3 runs to 12 residues. Germline V lookup: CDR1 SGHDN, CDR2 FVKESK. For the CDR3, the DNA is TGTGCCAGCAGCCCTGGGGCAGATACGCAGTATTTT. This codes for CASSPGADTQYF.

The sample holds a few counts of this clone. The rearrangement links TRBV6-5 to TRBJ2-3; 11 bases fit TRBD2. Germline CDR1 and CDR2: MNHEY and SVGAGI. V shed 2 bases, J shed 6 bases, and the junction held 7 bases outside the gene matches. This CDR3 is built from 16 residues. CDR3 region: CASSYQLAGATDTQYF. CDR3 in DNA: TGTGCCAGCAGTTACCAACTAGCGGGGGCTACGGATACGCAGTATTTT.

The chain has TRBV28 and TRBJ2-1; a possible D gene is TRBD2 (6 bases). Trimming shortened V by 3 bases and J by 9 bases, and 18 bases separated the two germline ends. Germline CDR1 reads MDHEN; CDR2 reads SYDVKM. The CDR3 has 15 residues. The CDR3 sequence: CASSFPEGTLLEQFF. The CDR3 nucleotides read TGTGCCAGCAGTTTCCCGGAGGGAACCCTTCTTGAGCAGTTCTTC. Complete variable domain (other parts from reference TRBV28 and TRBJ2-1): DVKVTQSSRYLVKRTGEKVFLECVQDMDHENMFWYRQDPGLGLRLIYFSYDVKMKEKGDIPEGYSVSREKKERFSLILESASTNQTSMYLCASSFPEGTLLEQFFGPGTRLTVL.

The chain recombines TRBV11-3 with TRBJ1-3; a weak D match, TRBD1 (6 bases). Germline CDR1 is SGHNT and CDR2 is YENEEA. V lost 5 bases to trimming and J lost 2 bases, with 10 bases between them. This CDR3 is built from 14 residues. CDR3 in amino acids: CASSLGQAGNTIYF. CDR3 nucleotides: TGTGCCAGCAGCCTGGGACAAGCTGGAAACACCATATATTTT.

The V gene is TRBV4-2, the J gene TRBJ1-1, with D hard to call. This CDR3 contains 15 residues. V lost 6 bases and J 5 bases, leaving 19 bases between the germline ends. From germline, CDR1 is LGHNA and CDR2 YNFKEQ. CDR3 nucleotide sequence: TGTGCCAGCAGTCCGTACGTTGGGAGGGATACTGAAGCTTTCTTT. Residues: CASSPYVGRDTEAFF.

The V and J genes are TRBV7-9 and TRBJ2-4; D is perhaps TRBD2 (5 bases). The CDR3 is 12 amino acids. Germline values: CDR1 SEHNR, CDR2 FQNEAQ (reference sequence). Trimming removed 5 bases at V and 12 bases at J, with 14 bases between. CDR3 bases: TGTGCCAGCAGCCAACGGGGTGAGGATCAGTACTTC. Translating it yields CASSQRGEDQYF.

The chain is built from TRBV30 and TRBJ1-5; D perhaps matches TRBD1 (5 bases). Germline-derived CDR1 and CDR2 are GTSNPN and SVGIG (reference sequence). The V end lost 1 base, the J end lost 7 bases, and 11 bases lay between the germline ends. The length of the CDR3 is 13 residues. DNA of the CDR3: TGTGCCTGGAGTGGGGGGGACGGCCAGCCCCAGCATTTT. It yields the protein CAWSGGDGQPQHF.

CDR3 protein: CASSGDRVQPQHF. The CDR3 DNA reads as TGTGCCAGCAGTGGGGACAGGGTTCAGCCCCAGCATTTT. The gene calls are TRBV2 and TRBJ1-5, with 9 bases aligning to TRBD1. Losses at the gene ends were 4 bases for V and 6 bases for J; bases not matched to a gene: 1. Germline V gene lookup returns CDR1 SNHLY and CDR2 FYNNEI. The CDR3 has 13 residues.

V usage is TRBV5-6 and J usage is TRBJ2-5; D is unclear. CDR1 is SGHDT, CDR2 YYEEEE, per germline. The V gene lost 3 bases and the J gene lost 2 bases, with 5 bases spanning the gap. This CDR3 contains 12 residues. DNA of the CDR3: TGTGCCAGCAGCTGGCAACAAGAGACCCAGTACTTC. Its translation: CASSWQQETQYF.

The chain uses TRBV11-2 and TRBJ2-4, with no clear D. V was shortened by 1 base and J by 5 bases, with 9 bases between the two germline ends. The CDR3 length is 14 residues. CDR1 and CDR2 (germline): SGHAT, FQNNGV. For the CDR3, the DNA is TGTGCCAGCAGCTTAGGAAGGGTTCAAAACATTCAGTACTTC. Residues: CASSLGRVQNIQYF.

The sample holds one count of this clone. This chain links TRBV7-3 with TRBJ2-1; possibly TRBD2 for D (5 bases). The CDR3 sequence is 17 residues long. Germline assignment: CDR1 SGHTA and CDR2 FQGTGA. V was clipped by 3 bases and J by 0 bases, with 15 bases between them. The chain's CDR3 is CASSLSADSGSYNEQFF. The CDR3 DNA reads TGTGCCAGCAGCTTGTCGGCGGACTCGGGCTCCTACAATGAGCAGTTCTTC.

DNA for the CDR3: TGTGCCAGCATTAGGACAGACAATTCACCCCTCCACTTT. Protein: CASIRTDNSPLHF. This chain joins TRBV6-5 and TRBJ1-6, with a weak D call TRBD1 (6 bases). Per the germline V gene, CDR1 is MNHEY and CDR2 is SVGAGI. The germline V and J ends were trimmed by 7 bases and 7 bases, with 11 bases remaining between them. The CDR3 extends over 13 amino acids.

This sequence joins TRBV19 and TRBJ2-1; D uncertain. Trimming stripped 7 bases from V and 5 bases from J, with 12 bases between. CDR3 size: 13 residues. Germline values: CDR1 LNHDA, CDR2 SQIVND (reference sequence). The CDR3 DNA follows: TGTGCCAGTAAGGTGGGGAACCACAATGAGCAGTTCTTC. Amino acid sequence: CASKVGNHNEQFF.

V usage is TRBV18 and J usage is TRBJ2-2; D uncertain. Per germline, CDR1 KGHSH and CDR2 LQKENI. The ends were cut back, 6 bases at V and 0 bases at J, with 8 bases in the middle. The CDR3 has 14 residues. The CDR3 DNA reads as TGTGCCAGCTCGTTGACAACGAACACCGGGGAGCTGTTTTTT. It codes for CASSLTTNTGELFF.

The J gene is TRBJ1-1, the V gene TRBV3-1 (or the pseudogene TRBV3-2), with TRBD1 matching 8 bases. The germline CDR1 and CDR2 sequences are LGHDT and YNNKEL (reference sequence). This CDR3 has 12 residues. V was clipped by 6 bases and J by 6 bases; unmatched bases: 3. The CDR3 loop is CASSLTGAEAFF. In DNA form, the CDR3 reads TGTGCCAGCAGTCTGACAGGGGCTGAAGCTTTCTTT.

This rearrangement joins TRBV5-1 to TRBJ1-2; 9 bases agree with TRBD1. CDR1 SGHRS and CDR2 YFSETQ come from the germline V gene. V lost 4 bases, J lost 7 bases, and 11 bases stayed unmatched. The CDR3 runs to 15 residues. The CDR3 region is CASSLLEGTGSGYTF. The CDR3 DNA sequence: TGCGCCAGCAGCCTATTAGAAGGGACAGGGAGTGGCTACACCTTC.

The chain uses TRBV5-1 and TRBJ1-1; TRBD1 matches 8 bases. V shed 4 bases, J shed 5 bases, and the junction held 13 bases outside the gene matches. The germline V gene encodes CDR1 SGHRS and CDR2 YFSETQ. The CDR3 extends over 16 amino acids. The CDR3, as DNA: TGCGCCAGCAGCCGCGGGACAGGCCCGAGGATGACTGAAGCTTTCTTT. This gives the protein CASSRGTGPRMTEAFF.